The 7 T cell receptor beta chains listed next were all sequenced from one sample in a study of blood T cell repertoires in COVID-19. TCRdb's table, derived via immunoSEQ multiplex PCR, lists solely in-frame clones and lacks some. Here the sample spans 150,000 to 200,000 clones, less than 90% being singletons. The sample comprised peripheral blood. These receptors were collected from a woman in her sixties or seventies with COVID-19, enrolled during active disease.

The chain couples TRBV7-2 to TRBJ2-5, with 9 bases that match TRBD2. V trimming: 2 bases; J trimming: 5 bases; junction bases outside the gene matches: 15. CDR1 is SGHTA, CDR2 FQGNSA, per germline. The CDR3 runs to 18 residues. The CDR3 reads CASSLSSGRSRRRETQYF. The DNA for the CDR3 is TGTGCCAGCAGCTTATCCAGCGGGAGGAGTAGACGCAGGGAGACCCAGTACTTC.

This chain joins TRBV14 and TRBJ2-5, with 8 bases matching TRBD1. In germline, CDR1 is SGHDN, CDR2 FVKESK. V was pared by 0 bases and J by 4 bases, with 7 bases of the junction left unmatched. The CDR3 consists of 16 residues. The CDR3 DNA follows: TGTGCCAGCAGCCAAGATCCCGGACAGGGTACAGAGACCCAGTACTTC. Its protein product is CASSQDPGQGTETQYF.

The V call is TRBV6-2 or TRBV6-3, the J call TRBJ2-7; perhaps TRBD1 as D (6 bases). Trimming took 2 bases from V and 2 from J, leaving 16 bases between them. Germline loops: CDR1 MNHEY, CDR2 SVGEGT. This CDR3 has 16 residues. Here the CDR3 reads CASSYMDSRGAYEQYF. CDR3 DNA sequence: TGTGCCAGCAGTTACATGGACAGCCGAGGGGCCTACGAGCAGTACTTC.

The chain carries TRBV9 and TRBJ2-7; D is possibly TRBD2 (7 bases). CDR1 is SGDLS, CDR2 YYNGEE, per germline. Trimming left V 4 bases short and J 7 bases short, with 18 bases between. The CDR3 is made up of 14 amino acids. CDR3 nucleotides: TGTGCCAGCAGCCCGGGGGGCGGGGGACGAGAGCAGTACTTC. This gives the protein CASSPGGGGREQYF.

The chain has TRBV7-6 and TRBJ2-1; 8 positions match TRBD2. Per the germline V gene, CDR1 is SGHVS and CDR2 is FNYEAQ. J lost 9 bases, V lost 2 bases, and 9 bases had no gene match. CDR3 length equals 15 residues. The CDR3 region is CASSLMDSGTGEQFF. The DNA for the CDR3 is TGTGCCAGCAGCTTAATGGATAGCGGGACTGGTGAGCAGTTCTTC.

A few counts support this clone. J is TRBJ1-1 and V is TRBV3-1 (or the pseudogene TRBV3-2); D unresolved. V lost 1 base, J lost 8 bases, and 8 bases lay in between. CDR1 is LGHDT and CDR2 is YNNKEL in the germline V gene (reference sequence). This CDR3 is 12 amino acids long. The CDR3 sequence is CASSQGTVEAFF. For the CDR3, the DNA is TGTGCCAGCAGCCAAGGAACAGTCGAAGCTTTCTTT.

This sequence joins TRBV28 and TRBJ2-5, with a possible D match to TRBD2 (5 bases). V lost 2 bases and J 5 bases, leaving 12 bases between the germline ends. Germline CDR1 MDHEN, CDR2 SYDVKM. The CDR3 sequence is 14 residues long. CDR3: CASSLSGGPETQYF. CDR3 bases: TGTGCCAGCAGTTTAAGCGGTGGTCCCGAGACCCAGTACTTC.